What follows are 23 T cell receptor beta chains derived from one specimen sequenced in a study of CD8 T cells in ankylosing spondylitis. MiXCR, run by TCRdb on the 5' RACE reads, gives a single entry per CDR3 protein. The sample yields approximately 150,000 distinct CDR3 sequences, under 35% seen once. The sample taken for sequencing was synovial fluid, either unsorted or a sorted T cell fraction (not recorded which). These receptor sequences come from a male donor with ankylosing spondylitis.

V gene TRBV7-9 combines with J gene TRBJ1-4, with D perhaps matching TRBD1 (6 bases). The CDR3 covers 15 residues. The V and J ends lost 2 bases and 8 bases respectively, with 15 bases between them. Germline V gene data show CDR1 as SEHNR and CDR2 as FQNEAQ (reference sequence). This chain's CDR3 is CASSLTGASGEKLFF. In nucleotides, the CDR3 is TGTGCCAGCAGCTTAACGGGGGCGTCCGGGGAAAAACTGTTTTTT. Drawing the rest from reference TRBV7-9 and TRBJ1-4, the complete variable domain is DTGVSQNPRHKITKRGQNVTFRCDPISEHNRLYWYRQTLGQGPEFLTYFQNEAQLEKSRLLSDRFSAERPKGSFSTLEIQRTEQGDSAMYLCASSLTGASGEKLFFGSGTQLSVL.

This clonotype was recorded only once. The chain is built from TRBV6-2 or TRBV6-3 and TRBJ2-6, with D possibly being TRBD1 (6 bases). The germline V gene has CDR1 MNHEY and CDR2 SVGEGT. The length of the CDR3 is 14 residues. V shed 6 bases and J shed 1 base, with 7 bases lying between them. The CDR3 nucleotides read TGTGCCAGCAGACAGGGTTCTGGGGCCAACGTCCTGACTTTC. Amino acid sequence: CASRQGSGANVLTF.

The J gene is TRBJ1-1, the V gene TRBV7-2, with D hard to call. Trimming stripped 1 base from V and 4 bases from J, with 7 bases between. The CDR3 totals 13 residues. Germline V lookup: CDR1 SGHTA, CDR2 FQGNSA. This CDR3 reads CASSLGSFTEAFF. CDR3 in DNA: TGTGCCAGCAGCTTAGGCTCGTTCACTGAAGCTTTCTTT.

This clonotype was detected only a few times. The genes are TRBV28 and TRBJ2-3; possibly TRBD1 for D (7 bases). Germline V gene lookup returns CDR1 MDHEN and CDR2 SYDVKM. The CDR3 length is 16 residues. Trimming took 8 bases from V and 2 from J, leaving 20 bases between them. Here the CDR3 DNA reads TGTGCCAGCCTAACCCCTTCAGGGGGGACCACAGATACGCAGTATTTT. Its translation is CASLTPSGGTTDTQYF.

This clonotype has ten or more counts. V gene TRBV5-6 combines with J gene TRBJ2-7; the D gene is possibly TRBD1 (6 bases). Germline CDR1 SGHDT, CDR2 YYEEEE. This CDR3 is 15 amino acids long. The V end was cut by 2 bases, the J end by 0 bases, with 12 bases between. CDR3 sequence: CASSFSRDNSYEQYF. The DNA for the CDR3 is TGTGCCAGCAGCTTTTCCCGGGACAACTCCTACGAGCAGTACTTC. Combining the CDR3 with reference TRBV5-6 and TRBJ2-7 gives the whole variable domain DAGVTQSPTHLIKTRGQQVTLRCSPKSGHDTVSWYQQALGQGPQFIFQYYEEEERQRGNFPDRFSGHQFPNYSSELNVNALLLGDSALYLCASSFSRDNSYEQYFGPGTRLTVT.

This clonotype was observed at least ten times. The chain couples TRBV6-2 or TRBV6-3 to TRBJ2-3, with D tentatively TRBD1 (6 bases). CDR1 is MNHEY, CDR2 SVGEGT, per germline. The CDR3 consists of 15 residues. Trimming took 2 bases from V and 1 from J, leaving 10 bases between them. CDR3 amino acids: CASSYPTGRTDTQYF. The CDR3, as DNA: TGTGCCAGCAGTTACCCGACAGGTCGCACAGATACGCAGTATTTT.

The chain recombines TRBV7-9 with TRBJ1-1; a possible D gene is TRBD1 (5 bases). CDR1 is SEHNR, CDR2 FQNEAQ, per germline (reference sequence). Trimming removed 6 bases from V and 2 bases from J, with 10 bases in between. The CDR3 loop spans 13 amino acids. CDR3 protein: CASRPTGNTEAFF. The CDR3 DNA sequence: TGTGCCAGCAGGCCCACAGGAAACACTGAAGCTTTCTTT.

This clonotype was picked up a small number of times. The V and J genes are TRBV11-2 and TRBJ2-7, with D unclear. This CDR3 region has 12 residues. CDR1 and CDR2 (germline): SGHAT, FQNNGV. V lost 3 bases and J lost 3, with 6 bases in between. This chain's CDR3 is CASSLGFYEQYF. The CDR3 DNA sequence: TGTGCCAGCAGCTTGGGATTCTACGAGCAGTACTTC.

The chain combines TRBV2 with TRBJ1-5; no firm D call. Trimming shortened V by 2 bases and J by 2 bases, and 10 bases separated the two germline ends. Germline CDR1 reads SNHLY; CDR2 reads FYNNEI. The CDR3 is 15 residues long. This CDR3 is CASSERTGGNQPQHF. The CDR3 DNA follows: TGTGCCAGCAGTGAAAGGACGGGAGGCAATCAGCCCCAGCATTTT.

This clonotype has just a few counts. V gene TRBV12-3 or TRBV12-4 combines with J gene TRBJ1-2, with 9 nucleotides matching TRBD1. This CDR3 comprises 13 residues. V shed 6 bases, J shed 6 bases, and the junction held 5 bases outside the gene matches. CDR3 protein: CASSGQGSDGYTF. CDR3 DNA: TGTGCCAGCAGCGGACAGGGGAGCGATGGCTACACCTTC.

CDR3 nucleotides: TGTGCCACCAGTGGGTACCTAGCGGGTGCTGCGGGAAATGAGCAGTTCTTC. Protein sequence: CATSGYLAGAAGNEQFF. The chain couples TRBV24-1 to TRBJ2-1; 8 nucleotides match TRBD2. Trimming cost V 5 bases and J 7 bases; bases outside gene matches: 15. CDR3 length equals 17 residues. Germline CDR1 and CDR2: KGHDR and SFDVKD.

This chain links TRBV28 with TRBJ2-6, with 9 bases identical to TRBD1. In germline, CDR1 is MDHEN, CDR2 SYDVKM. The CDR3 has 21 amino acids. Trimming removed 5 bases from V and 0 bases from J; junction bases left unmatched: 17. The CDR3 protein is CASSNPQGAAIDLSGANVLTF. The CDR3 DNA reads as TGTGCCAGCAGTAACCCACAGGGGGCCGCAATTGACCTCTCTGGGGCCAACGTCCTGACTTTC. Combining the CDR3 with reference TRBV28 and TRBJ2-6 gives the whole variable domain DVKVTQSSRYLVKRTGEKVFLECVQDMDHENMFWYRQDPGLGLRLIYFSYDVKMKEKGDIPEGYSVSREKKERFSLILESASTNQTSMYLCASSNPQGAAIDLSGANVLTFGAGSRLTVL.

Only a few counts were recorded for this clonotype. The rearrangement links TRBV3-1 to TRBJ1-1; D call uncertain. CDR1 and CDR2 from the germline V gene are LGHDT and YNNKEL (reference sequence). Trimming took off 4 bases at V and 11 bases at J, with 17 bases between the two ends. The CDR3 loop spans 13 amino acids. In nucleotides, the CDR3 is TGTGCCAGCAGCCCCAAAGGGATGGCTGCGGCTTTCTTT. Its protein product is CASSPKGMAAAFF.

The CDR3 bases are TGTGCCAGCAGCTCTACTCCGACTAGCGGGAGGGCGGAAGAGCAGTACTTC. Translation gives CASSSTPTSGRAEEQYF. The rearrangement links TRBV7-6 to TRBJ2-7; 14 positions agree with TRBD2. After removal of 4 bases from V and 7 bases from J, the junction contained 12 bases not matched to a gene. The germline CDR1 and CDR2 sequences are SGHVS and FNYEAQ. The CDR3 extends over 17 amino acids.

This clonotype was seen a handful of times. The V call is TRBV10-3, the J call TRBJ2-5; tentatively, D is TRBD2 (5 bases). The germline V gene encodes CDR1 ENHRY and CDR2 SYGVKD. Trimming stripped 10 bases from V and 2 bases from J, with 11 bases between. There are 12 residues in the CDR3. CDR3 bases: TGTGCCACCGGGGATTCTCAAGAGACCCAGTACTTC. It codes for CATGDSQETQYF.

This chain links TRBV5-1 with TRBJ2-1; 12 nucleotides line up with TRBD2. The germline gives CDR1 SGHRS, CDR2 YFSETQ. The CDR3 spans 15 residues. V was clipped by 2 bases and J by 7 bases; unmatched bases: 4. This CDR3 reads CASSFSGTSGNEQFF. The CDR3 DNA follows: TGCGCCAGCAGCTTTTCCGGGACTAGCGGGAATGAGCAGTTCTTC.

The chain joins TRBV27 to TRBJ1-5; 10 nucleotides agree with TRBD1. The CDR3 extends over 16 amino acids. Looked up from germline, CDR1 is MNHEY and CDR2 is SMNVEV (reference sequence). Unmatched junction bases numbered 11, after V lost 6 bases and J lost 6 bases. CDR3 in amino acids: CASSSKGQGDSQPQHF. CDR3 DNA sequence: TGTGCCAGCAGCTCAAAAGGACAGGGGGATAGTCAGCCCCAGCATTTT.

This clonotype was picked up many times. The V gene is TRBV6-6, the J gene TRBJ1-4; 7 bases are a match to TRBD1. Germline CDR1 is MNHNY and CDR2 is SVGAGI (reference sequence). The CDR3 has 13 amino acids. Germline trimming cut 8 bases from V and 5 bases from J; bases unmatched to any gene: 5. The CDR3 is CASLDRKNEKLFF. The CDR3 DNA reads TGTGCCAGCTTGGACAGGAAAAATGAAAAACTGTTTTTT.

This clonotype has just a few counts. The chain recombines TRBV9 with TRBJ2-7, with 9 bases identical to TRBD1. Germline assignment: CDR1 SGDLS and CDR2 YYNGEE. The CDR3 has 15 residues. J was trimmed by 5 bases and V by 3 bases; bases with no gene match: 9. The CDR3 nucleotides read TGTGCCAGCAGCGCTGAACGGACAGGGGTTGACGAGCAGTACTTC. Translation gives CASSAERTGVDEQYF.

The chain is built from TRBV5-1 and TRBJ2-1; D not resolved. The CDR3 has 16 amino acids. Germline loops: CDR1 SGHRS, CDR2 YFSETQ. Deletions cut 0 bases from V and 0 bases from J, with 10 bases between. As DNA, the CDR3 is TGCGCCAGCAGCTTGGCCGCCCTGAGCTCCTACAATGAGCAGTTCTTC. Translated: CASSLAALSSYNEQFF.

The chain has TRBV9 and TRBJ2-5; possibly TRBD1 for D (6 bases). Germline values: CDR1 SGDLS, CDR2 YYNGEE. Trimming took off 0 bases at V and 1 base at J, with 10 bases between the two ends. The CDR3 loop spans 15 amino acids. The CDR3: CASSVGDRPQETQYF. In DNA form, the CDR3 reads TGTGCCAGCAGCGTAGGCGACAGGCCCCAAGAGACCCAGTACTTC.

The chain has TRBV20-1 and TRBJ2-2; D possibly matches TRBD1 or TRBD2 (5 bases each). This CDR3 contains 15 residues. Germline V gives CDR1 DFQATT, CDR2 SNEGSKA (reference sequence). The ends were cut back, 3 bases at V and 5 bases at J, with 16 bases in the middle. CDR3 coding DNA: TGCAGTGCTAGCCCTTCAGGGTCGGGGACCGGGGAGCTGTTTTTT. Protein sequence: CSASPSGSGTGELFF.

The chain carries TRBV3-1 and TRBJ1-1, with D hard to call. This CDR3 is built from 13 residues. CDR1 is LGHDT, CDR2 YNNKEL, per germline (reference sequence). The V end lost 0 bases, the J end lost 6 bases, and 8 bases lay between the germline ends. In DNA form, the CDR3 reads TGTGCCAGCAGCCAAGAAAAGGTCTCTGAAGCTTTCTTT. Protein sequence: CASSQEKVSEAFF.